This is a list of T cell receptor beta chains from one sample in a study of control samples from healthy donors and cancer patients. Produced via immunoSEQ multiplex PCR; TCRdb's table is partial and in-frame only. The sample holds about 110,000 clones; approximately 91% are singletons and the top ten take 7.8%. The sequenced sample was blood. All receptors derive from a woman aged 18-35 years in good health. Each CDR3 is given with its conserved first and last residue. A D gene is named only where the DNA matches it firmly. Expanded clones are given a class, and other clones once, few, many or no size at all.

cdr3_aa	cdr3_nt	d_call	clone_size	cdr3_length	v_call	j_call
CASSPTFSSYEQYF	TGTGCCAGCAGTCCCACTTTTTCCTCCTACGAGCAGTACTTC	.	few	14	TRBV27	TRBJ2-7
CSVFSEEAFF	TGCAGCGTTTTTTCGGAAGAAGCTTTCTTT	.	.	10	TRBV29-1	TRBJ1-1
CASSTRPSENEQFF	TGTGCCAGCAGCACAAGACCATCCGAAAATGAGCAGTTCTTC	.	once	14	TRBV9	TRBJ2-1
CASRDGSRYEQYF	TGTGCCAGCAGGGACGGGTCACGATACGAGCAGTACTTC	.	.	13	TRBV2	TRBJ2-7
CSASQGVHRGYTF	TGCAGTGCTAGTCAGGGGGTACATAGGGGCTACACCTTC	TRBD1	.	13	TRBV20-1	TRBJ1-2
CASSPDRGRETQYF	TGTGCCAGTAGTCCGGACAGGGGGCGAGAGACCCAGTACTTC	TRBD1	.	14	TRBV19	TRBJ2-5
CASSLTPSYEQYF	TGTGCCAGCAGCTTGACTCCGTCCTACGAGCAGTACTTC	.	.	13	TRBV7-2	TRBJ2-7
CASSDTRGPYNEQFF	TGTGCCAGCAGTGACACTCGGGGGCCCTACAATGAGCAGTTCTTC	.	.	15	TRBV2	TRBJ2-1
CASSPGQVEAFF	TGTGCCAGCAGTCCCGGACAGGTTGAAGCTTTCTTT	TRBD1	.	12	TRBV12-3/TRBV12-4	TRBJ1-1
CASSIPDQPQHF	TGTGCCAGTAGTATCCCGGATCAGCCCCAGCATTTT	.	.	12	TRBV19	TRBJ1-5
CASSPDQGSTGELFF	TGCGCCAGCAGCCCGGACCAGGGTTCCACCGGGGAGCTGTTTTTT	.	.	15	TRBV5-1	TRBJ2-2
CAWSAGGAGGDTQYF	TGTGCCTGGAGTGCAGGGGGCGCCGGAGGAGATACGCAGTATTTT	TRBD1	.	15	TRBV30	TRBJ2-3
CASSLSPGATEAFF	TGTGCCAGCAGCCTATCGCCTGGGGCCACTGAAGCTTTCTTT	.	.	14	TRBV7-2	TRBJ1-1
CASSYYRSPTGELFF	TGTGCCAGCAGTTACTACAGGTCTCCCACCGGGGAGCTGTTTTTT	.	few	15	TRBV6-6	TRBJ2-2
CASSFGLGEQYF	TGTGCCAGCAGCTTTGGACTGGGAGAGCAGTACTTC	.	.	12	TRBV7-2	TRBJ2-7
CASSQVAGRAGEQYF	TGTGCCAGCAGCCAAGTTGCCGGGAGGGCCGGCGAGCAGTACTTC	TRBD2	.	15	TRBV3-1/TRBV3-2	TRBJ2-7
CASRSIRDTSNQPQHF	TGTGCCAGCAGGTCCATCCGGGACACTAGCAATCAGCCCCAGCATTTT	.	.	16	TRBV28	TRBJ1-5
CASSSPGTSGSSALGNEQFF	TGCGCCAGCAGCTCCCCCGGGACTAGCGGGAGCTCGGCTCTGGGCAATGAGCAGTTCTTC	TRBD2	few	20	TRBV5-1	TRBJ2-1
CASSKVRVGTGDGIFDSPLHF	TGTGCCAGCAGCAAAGTCCGAGTAGGAACAGGGGACGGGATATTCGATTCACCCCTCCACTTT	.	.	21	TRBV21-1	TRBJ1-6
CASSRAGYSHEQYF	TGTGCCAGCAGCCGAGCAGGGTACTCCCACGAGCAGTACTTC	.	.	14	TRBV4-2	TRBJ2-7
CAWSRNRDPYEQYF	TGTGCCTGGAGTCGAAACAGGGACCCCTACGAGCAGTACTTC	.	.	14	TRBV30	TRBJ2-7
CASSPLTEQETQYF	TGTGCCAGCAGTCCGTTGACAGAGCAAGAGACCCAGTACTTC	.	.	14	TRBV28	TRBJ2-5
CASSFFVRRREETQYF	TGTGCCAGCAGTTTTTTTGTACGTCGGCGGGAGGAGACCCAGTACTTC	TRBD2	once	16	TRBV28	TRBJ2-5
CASSLRSTGWNSPLHF	TGTGCCAGCAGCCTTAGGTCGACAGGGTGGAATTCACCCCTCCACTTT	TRBD1	few	16	TRBV28	TRBJ1-6
CASSIPVQGTYNEQFF	TGTGCCAGCTCAATACCGGTACAGGGCACCTACAATGAGCAGTTCTTC	.	.	16	TRBV4-2	TRBJ2-1
CASSTRGLAGRATSPYF	TGCGCCAGCAGCACTCGCGGACTAGCGGGGAGGGCCACCTCGCCCTATTTT	TRBD2	.	17	TRBV4-1	TRBJ2-3
CASSSYRDYGYTF	TGTGCCAGCAGTTCTTACAGGGACTATGGCTACACCTTC	.	.	13	TRBV28	TRBJ1-2
CASSPRGPGRVDSGNTIYF	TGTGCCAGCAGCCCCCGGGGTCCGGGGAGGGTAGACTCTGGAAACACCATATATTTT	.	.	19	TRBV7-2	TRBJ1-3
CASSYGVGEGPDSYEQYF	TGTGCCAGCAGTTACGGGGTCGGGGAGGGCCCCGACTCCTACGAGCAGTACTTC	TRBD2	.	18	TRBV28	TRBJ2-7
CARDRGSTGELFF	TGTGCCAGAGACAGGGGTAGCACCGGGGAGCTGTTTTTT	.	.	13	TRBV21-1	TRBJ2-2
CASSFSDSGNTIYF	TGTGCCAGCAGCTTTAGCGACTCTGGAAACACCATATATTTT	.	.	14	TRBV9	TRBJ1-3
CASSLAGGLASYEQYF	TGTGCCAGCAGCTTAGCCGGGGGACTAGCCTCCTACGAGCAGTACTTC	TRBD2	.	16	TRBV11-2	TRBJ2-7
CASSQGLAVDIQYF	TGTGCCAGCAGCCAGGGACTAGCGGTTGACATTCAGTACTTC	TRBD2	.	14	TRBV3-1/TRBV3-2	TRBJ2-4
CASLNRDSQETQYF	TGTGCCAGCTTAAACCGGGACAGTCAAGAGACCCAGTACTTC	TRBD1	.	14	TRBV28	TRBJ2-5
CASKWTAGNTGELFF	TGTGCCAGTAAATGGACTGCGGGGAACACCGGGGAGCTGTTTTTT	.	.	15	TRBV19	TRBJ2-2
CASSRTGASNQPQHF	TGTGCCAGCAGTCGTACAGGGGCTAGCAATCAGCCCCAGCATTTT	TRBD1	.	15	TRBV6-2/TRBV6-3	TRBJ1-5
CATETGLQETQYF	TGTGCCACCGAGACAGGGCTCCAAGAGACCCAGTACTTC	TRBD1	.	13	TRBV28	TRBJ2-5
CASSPRGGGYTF	TGTGCCAGCAGCCCGAGAGGTGGTGGCTACACCTTC	.	.	12	TRBV5-6	TRBJ1-2
CASSWTDQETQYF	TGTGCCAGCAGTTGGACTGACCAAGAGACCCAGTACTTC	.	.	13	TRBV7-3	TRBJ2-5
CASSYYSTTANYGYTF	TGTGCCAGCAGTTACTACTCGACGACAGCTAACTATGGCTACACCTTC	.	once	16	TRBV6-8	TRBJ1-2
CSVGSGAGGYTF	TGCAGCGTTGGCTCAGGGGCGGGCGGCTACACCTTC	.	.	12	TRBV29-1	TRBJ1-2
CASSLRVSGGLGGYTF	TGTGCCAGCAGCTTAAGAGTCTCCGGCGGACTCGGAGGCTACACCTTC	.	.	16	TRBV7-9	TRBJ1-2
CASSWDRQETQYF	TGTGCCAGCAGTTGGGACAGGCAAGAGACCCAGTACTTC	TRBD1	once	13	TRBV6-2/TRBV6-3	TRBJ2-5
CAWATRRVWFWSTTNEKLFF	TGTGCCTGGGCTACGAGGCGGGTGTGGTTTTGGTCAACAACTAATGAAAAACTGTTTTTT	.	.	20	TRBV30	TRBJ1-4